Presented here are 17 T cell receptor beta chains from one specimen sequenced in a study of T cells after yellow fever vaccination. TCRdb re-analysed the 5' RACE reads in MiXCR, keeping a single row per CDR3 protein. The sample carries about 260,000 distinct CDR3 sequences, about 5.2% recorded once. The sequencing used CD4+ T cells sorted from PBMCs, collected on the day of the yellow fever booster vaccination. Receptor source: a man younger than 35 who received the YFV17D yellow fever vaccine.

Only a few counts were recorded for this clonotype. The chain couples TRBV20-1 to TRBJ1-1; the D is unclear. Trimming took 0 bases from V and 2 from J, leaving 7 bases between them. The CDR3 loop spans 13 amino acids. Germline loops: CDR1 DFQATT, CDR2 SNEGSKA (reference sequence). CDR3 in DNA: TGCAGTGCTAGAGATAGAACAAACACTGAAGCTTTCTTT. This gives the protein CSARDRTNTEAFF.

The chain joins TRBV7-6 to TRBJ2-3; 10 bases align to TRBD2. Germline values: CDR1 SGHVS, CDR2 FNYEAQ. Unmatched junction bases numbered 6, after V lost 3 bases and J lost 6 bases. The CDR3 length is 15 residues. The chain's CDR3 is CASSLEAGGRDTQYF. The DNA of the CDR3 is TGTGCCAGCAGCTTGGAAGCGGGGGGGCGGGATACGCAGTATTTT.

This clonotype was observed a few times. The chain's CDR3 is CASSSSSPLHF. DNA for the CDR3: TGTGCCAGCAGCTCTAGTTCACCCCTCCACTTT. The chain links TRBV7-9 to TRBJ1-6; no clear D gene. Trimming took 4 bases from V and 9 from J, leaving 4 bases between them. Germline CDR1 is SEHNR and CDR2 is FQNEAQ (reference sequence). The CDR3 is 11 residues long.

This clonotype was seen more than once but under ten times. V is TRBV6-6 and J is TRBJ2-5; TRBD1 aligns across 12 bases. V lost 7 bases to trimming and J lost 5 bases; unmatched junction nucleotides: 8. CDR1 is MNHNY, CDR2 SVGAGI, per germline (reference sequence). This CDR3 spans 15 amino acids. CDR3 sequence reads: CASIRGQGARETQYF. Written as DNA, the CDR3 is TGTGCCAGCATTCGGGGACAGGGGGCAAGGGAGACCCAGTACTTC.

This chain links TRBV9 with TRBJ1-1; D is ambiguous. V lost 0 bases, J lost 1 base, and 4 bases lay in between. The CDR3 contains 13 residues. CDR1 is SGDLS, CDR2 YYNGEE, per germline. CDR3 in amino acids: CASSVEENTEAFF. The CDR3 coding sequence is TGTGCCAGCAGCGTAGAGGAGAACACTGAAGCTTTCTTT.

This clonotype was recorded many times. The chain employs TRBV4-3 and TRBJ1-6, with D perhaps matching TRBD1 (6 bases). V was trimmed by 1 base and J by 8 bases, leaving 12 bases between them. CDR1 and CDR2 from the germline V gene are LGHNA and YSLEER. This CDR3 is 15 amino acids long. Here the CDR3 reads CASSQGAGAYSPLHF. CDR3 bases: TGCGCCAGCAGCCAAGGGGCAGGGGCGTATTCACCCCTCCACTTT.

This clonotype was observed a few times. V and J are TRBV6-2 or TRBV6-3 and TRBJ1-5; D might be TRBD1 (5 bases). The V gene lost 2 bases and the J gene lost 4 bases, with 12 bases spanning the gap. Germline CDR1 reads MNHEY; CDR2 reads SVGEGT. The length of the CDR3 is 15 residues. CDR3 sequence reads: CASSYGGSRNQPQHF. CDR3 bases: TGTGCCAGCAGTTACGGGGGGAGCCGGAATCAGCCCCAGCATTTT.

V is TRBV6-2 or TRBV6-3 and J is TRBJ2-5, with D tentatively TRBD2 (5 bases). Matching the DNA end better, TRBJ2-1 makes the J call doubtful. This CDR3 region has 15 residues. Germline V gives CDR1 MNHEY, CDR2 SVGEGT. The CDR3 DNA reads TGTGCCAGCAGTTACCGGTCCCTCACGGGGAAGACCCAGTTCTTC. Encoded protein: CASSYRSLTGKTQFF.

In its sample, this clonotype was seen a few times. The V call is TRBV5-1, the J call TRBJ2-5; 7 bases match TRBD1. After removal of 9 bases from V and 4 bases from J, the junction contained 9 bases not matched to a gene. Germline V gene sequence: CDR1 SGHRS, CDR2 YFSETQ. This CDR3 is built from 13 residues. The CDR3 sequence: CATRQGPRETQYF. CDR3 coding DNA: TGCGCCACCCGACAGGGTCCACGAGAGACCCAGTACTTC.

This chain joins TRBV30 and TRBJ1-6; TRBD1 aligns across 7 bases. There are 14 residues in the CDR3. The germline V gene encodes CDR1 GTSNPN and CDR2 SVGIG (reference sequence). V shed 4 bases and J 7 bases; nucleotides not matched to a gene: 7. The CDR3 DNA reads as TGTGCCTGGATTCGGACAGGTCTAAATTCACCCCTCCACTTT. Its translation is CAWIRTGLNSPLHF.

This clonotype was observed at least ten times. This rearrangement joins TRBV7-7 to TRBJ2-1; D gene ambiguous. The CDR3 loop spans 13 amino acids. V was shortened by 5 bases and J by 0 bases, with 5 bases between the two germline ends. The germline V gene encodes CDR1 SSHAT and CDR2 FNYEAQ (reference sequence). CDR3 nucleotide sequence: TGTGCCAGCAGCATAAGCTCCTACAATGAGCAGTTCTTC. Its translation is CASSISSYNEQFF.

This clonotype was counted many times. The chain employs TRBV27 and TRBJ2-2, with TRBD1 identical over 7 bases. CDR1 MNHEY and CDR2 SMNVEV come from the germline V gene (reference sequence). This CDR3 spans 15 amino acids. Unmatched junction bases numbered 3, after V lost 2 bases and J lost 3 bases. The CDR3 DNA is TGTGCCAGCAGTTTAAGACAGGGAGACACCGGGGAGCTGTTTTTT. This translates into CASSLRQGDTGELFF.

DNA for the CDR3: TGCAGCGTTCAGGGTCGTGGCTACACCTTC. The encoded protein is CSVQGRGYTF. V and J are TRBV29-1 and TRBJ1-2; D might be TRBD1 (5 bases). The V end was cut by 5 bases, the J end by 7 bases, with 8 bases between. From germline, CDR1 is SQVTM and CDR2 ANQGSEA. The CDR3 consists of 10 residues.

In this sample, this clonotype turned up a few times. As DNA, the CDR3 is TGTGCCAGCAGTTCCTATGGGACTAGCGGGGGGCCCTCCTACAATGAGCAGTTCTTC. It translates to CASSSYGTSGGPSYNEQFF. The chain has TRBV28 and TRBJ2-1, with 15 positions matching TRBD2. The CDR3 is 19 residues long. Per the germline V gene, CDR1 is MDHEN and CDR2 is SYDVKM. J gave up 0 bases and V 4 bases, and 7 bases lay outside the gene matches.

This clonotype was counted ten times or more. The chain is built from TRBV20-1 and TRBJ2-7; 8 bases fit TRBD2. The CDR3 extends over 14 amino acids. CDR1 DFQATT and CDR2 SNEGSKA come from the germline V gene (reference sequence). V shed 1 base and J 0 bases; nucleotides not matched to a gene: 2. The CDR3 DNA follows: TGCAGTGCTAGAGTAGCGGGGCACTCCTACGAGCAGTACTTC. Protein product: CSARVAGHSYEQYF.

This clonotype was counted a few times. The chain is built from TRBV7-2 and TRBJ1-5; 9 nucleotides match TRBD1. The CDR3 loop spans 15 amino acids. The germline gives CDR1 SGHTA, CDR2 FQGNSA. Germline trimming cut 4 bases from V and 3 bases from J; bases unmatched to any gene: 4. The CDR3 bases are TGTGCCAGCAGCTCCGGGACAGGGCCCAATCAGCCCCAGCATTTT. Amino acids: CASSSGTGPNQPQHF.

DNA for the CDR3: TGTGCCAGCAGCTGGCGGAGCACAGATACGCAGTATTTT. Its translation is CASSWRSTDTQYF. The V and J genes are TRBV7-9 and TRBJ2-3; D not certain. V was clipped by 4 bases and J by 0 bases, with 5 bases between them. The CDR3 runs to 13 residues. Germline lookup yields CDR1 SEHNR and CDR2 FQNEAQ (reference sequence).